The 12 T cell receptor beta chains below were found in one sample sequenced in a study of blood T cells in healthy people across ages. Through a sample-barcoded 5' primer and a J-beta primer mix, a second PCR was run for roughly 6 to 12 cycles. Each CDR3 protein gets one entry after TCRdb re-called the 5' RACE reads with MiXCR. Here the sample spans 600,000 to 1,000,000 distinct CDR3 sequences, 20% to 25% being singletons. These data were also filed under a second study, of T cells of mothers and their children.

Sequenced sample: blood. Source of these receptors: a boy aged 5-17 years in good health.

This clonotype showed up just a few times. V is TRBV2 and J is TRBJ1-1; D gene uncertain. V was clipped by 4 bases and J by 4 bases, with 13 bases between them. The germline gives CDR1 SNHLY, CDR2 FYNNEI. The CDR3 sequence is 14 residues long. CDR3 nucleotide sequence: TGTGCCAGCAGTGCCGCCCGCGGGAGCACTGAAGCTTTCTTT. This gives the protein CASSAARGSTEAFF. Looking up the rest from reference TRBV2 and TRBJ1-1 gives the full variable domain: EPEVTQTPSHQVTQMGQEVILRCVPISNHLYFYWYRQILGQKVEFLVSFYNNEISEKSEIFDDQFSVERPDGSNFTLKIRSTKLEDSAMYFCASSAARGSTEAFFGQGTRLTVV.

The V gene is TRBV27, the J gene TRBJ2-1, with D possibly matching TRBD1 (6 bases). V shed 5 bases and J shed 8 bases, with 10 bases lying between them. Looked up from germline, CDR1 is MNHEY and CDR2 is SMNVEV (reference sequence). CDR3 length equals 12 residues. CDR3 amino acids: CASSTGLHEQFF. In DNA, the CDR3 is TGTGCCAGCAGTACAGGGCTCCATGAGCAGTTCTTC.

The chain recombines TRBV5-1 with TRBJ2-1; 8 positions match TRBD2. The CDR3 length is 16 residues. V shed 6 bases and J 0 bases; nucleotides not matched to a gene: 8. Germline V lookup: CDR1 SGHRS, CDR2 YFSETQ. The CDR3 region is CASTSGGRPSYNEQFF. The CDR3 nucleotides are TGCGCCAGCACCTCTGGCGGGAGGCCCTCCTACAATGAGCAGTTCTTC. The variable domain in full, with the rest retrieved from reference TRBV5-1 and TRBJ2-1, is KAGVTQTPRYLIKTRGQQVTLSCSPISGHRSVSWYQQTPGQGLQFLFEYFSETQRNKGNFPGRFSGRQFSNSRSEMNVSTLELGDSALYLCASTSGGRPSYNEQFFGPGTRLTVL.

This chain connects TRBV20-1 to TRBJ2-1; 7 positions match TRBD1. The CDR3 is 13 residues long. Per the germline V gene, CDR1 is DFQATT and CDR2 is SNEGSKA (reference sequence). V dropped 5 bases and J dropped 4; count of bases not matched to a gene: 5. The CDR3 DNA is TGCAGTGCTCCGGGACAGCTTTACAATGAGCAGTTCTTC. It codes for CSAPGQLYNEQFF.

V is TRBV21-1 and J is TRBJ2-1. TRBV21-1 is given as a pseudogene. This CDR3 region has 16 residues. The DNA of the CDR3 is TGTGCCAGCAGCTTTCGTCCGGCATCAACTTGGGATGAGCAGTTCTTC. Translating it yields CASSFRPASTWDEQFF.

This clonotype has just a few counts. This sequence joins TRBV7-9 and TRBJ2-7, with TRBD2 matching over 14 bases. The germline V gene has CDR1 SEHNR and CDR2 FQNEAQ (reference sequence). The length of the CDR3 is 16 residues. J gave up 3 bases and V 5 bases, and 6 bases lay outside the gene matches. The CDR3 reads CASSPRTSGRIYEQYF. The CDR3 DNA follows: TGTGCCAGCAGCCCCAGGACTAGCGGGAGGATCTACGAGCAGTACTTC. Filled out from reference TRBV7-9 and TRBJ2-7, the complete variable domain reads DTGVSQNPRHKITKRGQNVTFRCDPISEHNRLYWYRQTLGQGPEFLTYFQNEAQLEKSRLLSDRFSAERPKGSFSTLEIQRTEQGDSAMYLCASSPRTSGRIYEQYFGPGTRLTVT.

The rearrangement links TRBV2 to TRBJ1-2; the match to TRBD1 covers 9 bases. J lost 7 bases, V lost 4 bases, and 10 bases had no gene match. The germline V gene has CDR1 SNHLY and CDR2 FYNNEI. There are 15 residues in the CDR3. CDR3 in amino acids: CASSVQDRGRAGYTF. The CDR3 region has the DNA TGTGCCAGCAGTGTCCAGGACAGGGGACGGGCTGGCTACACCTTC.

In its sample, this clonotype was seen a few times. The CDR3 DNA reads TGTGCCAGCCTCGGACTACGGAATGAAAAACTGTTTTTT. This translates into CASLGLRNEKLFF. V is TRBV2 and J is TRBJ1-4; D gene uncertain. The length of the CDR3 is 13 residues. V was clipped by 8 bases and J by 5 bases, with 12 bases between them. CDR1 and CDR2 (germline): SNHLY, FYNNEI.

The V call is TRBV4-3, the J call TRBJ1-6; D uncertain. V was clipped by 3 bases and J by 0 bases, with 12 bases between them. This CDR3 contains 17 residues. Germline CDR1 and CDR2: LGHNA and YSLEER. The CDR3 bases are TGCGCCAGCAGCCAGGAGGAGCCCGGCTCCTATAATTCACCCCTCCACTTT. It translates to CASSQEEPGSYNSPLHF.

The rearrangement links TRBV9 to TRBJ2-6; D remains ambiguous. The germline V gene encodes CDR1 SGDLS and CDR2 YYNGEE. CDR3 length: 17 amino acids. V was pared by 0 bases and J by 0 bases, with 10 bases between. The CDR3 DNA follows: TGTGCCAGCAGCGTAGCGGTCCTCGGCTCTGGGGCCAACGTCCTGACTTTC. Its translation: CASSVAVLGSGANVLTF.

V is TRBV5-1 and J is TRBJ1-1; TRBD1 matches at 9 bases. Unmatched junction bases numbered 4, after V lost 10 bases and J lost 0 bases. The CDR3 contains 13 residues. From germline, CDR1 is SGHRS and CDR2 YFSETQ. In nucleotides, the CDR3 is TGCGCCTGCTGGGACAGGGTGAACACTGAAGCTTTCTTT. Protein: CACWDRVNTEAFF.

The chain links TRBV4-3 to TRBJ2-3; 9 bases fit TRBD1. CDR1 and CDR2 from the germline V gene are LGHNA and YSLEER. Trimming took 1 base from V and 5 from J; bases not matched to a gene: 4. This CDR3 contains 15 residues. The CDR3 DNA follows: TGCGCCAGCAGCCAAGGACAGGGGGGCTTAGATACGCAGTATTTT. Translated, it gives CASSQGQGGLDTQYF.